This TCR beta chain was sequenced in a study of blood T cell repertoires in COVID-19. Study at large: The origin of the acute and convalescent COVID-19 samples was the United States, Italy and Spain. T cells, B-cell-depleted T cells, or PBMCs provided the cDNA or gDNA that served as material.

In the original workflow: Nucleated cell counts were estimated from reference gene primer amplification. The assay was immunoSEQ multiplex PCR, and TCRdb's table has in-frame clones only and misses some. V, J and clone size are taken as reported in that table, and D and trimming were inferred from the DNA itself. The profile covers hundreds of thousands of clones, with about nine tenths appearing a single time and 5.5% to 7.5% taken by the ten largest. Germline values: CDR1 KGHDR, CDR2 SFDVKD. The CDR3 is 14 residues long. V gave up 4 bases and J gave up 2 bases, with 9 bases separating them. This clonotype was sampled from an older woman with COVID-19, enrolled during active disease. What was sequenced was peripheral blood. The chain combines TRBV24-1 with TRBJ2-3; D perhaps matches TRBD1 (5 bases). Here the CDR3 DNA reads TGTGCCACCAGTGACAGGGTGGCCACAGATACGCAGTATTTT. Its translation is CATSDRVATDTQYF.